The clone carrying this T cell receptor beta chain occurred many times. The record originates from a study of T cells in Graves' hyperthyroidism and ophthalmopathy. CDR3 size: 15 residues. Looked up from germline, CDR1 is LNHDA and CDR2 is SQIVND (reference sequence). V was shortened by 9 bases and J by 6 bases, with 21 bases between the two germline ends. The CDR3 regions of TCR beta were amplified from RNA transcripts. Using the HTBI primer set, a first-round RT-PCR was run on the TCR CDR3. TCRdb used MiXCR to reprocess the multiplex PCR reads, holding one entry per CDR3 protein. The data contain under 250,000 distinct CDR3 sequences, approximately 23% of them singletons.

The specimen was blood. This sequence was found in a woman in her 40s with Graves' ophthalmopathy. This rearrangement joins TRBV19 to TRBJ1-5; D might be TRBD1 (6 bases). CDR3 nucleotides: TGTGCCAGCCTAAGGGGGTACGACTCAGGTCAGCCCCAGCATTTT. Its protein product is CASLRGYDSGQPQHF. The whole variable domain, remainder taken from reference TRBV19 and TRBJ1-5, is DGGITQSPKYLFRKEGQNVTLSCEQNLNHDAMYWYRQDPGQGLRLIYYSQIVNDFQKGDIAEGYSVSREKKESFPLTVTSAQKNPTAFYLCASLRGYDSGQPQHFGDGTRLSIL.